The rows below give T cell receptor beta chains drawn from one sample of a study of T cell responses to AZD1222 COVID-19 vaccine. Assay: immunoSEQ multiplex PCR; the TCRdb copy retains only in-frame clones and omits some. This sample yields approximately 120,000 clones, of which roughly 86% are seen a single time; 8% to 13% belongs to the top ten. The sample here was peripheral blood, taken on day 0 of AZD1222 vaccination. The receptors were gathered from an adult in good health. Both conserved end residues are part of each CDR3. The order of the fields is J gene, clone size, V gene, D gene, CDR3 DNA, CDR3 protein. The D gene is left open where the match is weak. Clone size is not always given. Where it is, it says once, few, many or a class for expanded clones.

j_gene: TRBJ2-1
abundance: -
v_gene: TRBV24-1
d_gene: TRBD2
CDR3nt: TGTGCCACCAGTGATTCTCGGAGCGGGGCCTCCTACAATGAGCAGTTCTTC
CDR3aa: CATSDSRSGASYNEQFF

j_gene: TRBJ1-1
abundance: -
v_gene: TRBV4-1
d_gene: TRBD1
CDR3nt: TGCGCCAGCAGCCAAATACTCGGGGACAGGGAAGCTTTCTTT
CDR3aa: CASSQILGDREAFF

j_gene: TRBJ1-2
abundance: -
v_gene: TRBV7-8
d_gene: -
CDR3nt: TGTGCCAGCAGCTTGGGCAGGGTGTATGGCTACACCTTC
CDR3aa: CASSLGRVYGYTF

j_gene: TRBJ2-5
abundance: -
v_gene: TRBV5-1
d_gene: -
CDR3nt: TGCGCCAGCAGCACGCCGGGACGATCCGAGACCCAGTACTTC
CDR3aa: CASSTPGRSETQYF

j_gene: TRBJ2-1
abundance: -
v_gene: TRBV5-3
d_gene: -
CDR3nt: TGTGCCAGAAGCCCCCTTGGTGGCCCTTTAGGAGAGCCCAGAAAGCAGTTCTTC
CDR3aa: CARSPLGGPLGEPRKQFF

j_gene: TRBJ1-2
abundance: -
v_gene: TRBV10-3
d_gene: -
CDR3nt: TGTGCCATCAAGGGAACAGGGAGTGTCTATGGCTACACCTTC
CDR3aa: CAIKGTGSVYGYTF

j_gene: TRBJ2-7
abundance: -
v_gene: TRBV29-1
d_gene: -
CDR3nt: TGCAGCGTTGGGAACGGGGGACGAGGGGGCTCCTACGAGCAGTACTTC
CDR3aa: CSVGNGGRGGSYEQYF

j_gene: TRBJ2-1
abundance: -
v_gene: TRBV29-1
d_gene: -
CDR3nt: TGCAGCGCATCGGGAGACATCTACAATGAGCAGTTCTTC
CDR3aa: CSASGDIYNEQFF

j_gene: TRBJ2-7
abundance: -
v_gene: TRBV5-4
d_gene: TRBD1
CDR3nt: TGTGCCAGCAGTTCGTCCACAGGGGGCGAGCAGTACTTC
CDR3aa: CASSSSTGGEQYF

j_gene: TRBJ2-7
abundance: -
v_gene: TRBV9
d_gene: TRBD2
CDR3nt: TGTGCCAGCGCTAGGACTAGCGGTTACGAGCAGTACTTC
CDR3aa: CASARTSGYEQYF

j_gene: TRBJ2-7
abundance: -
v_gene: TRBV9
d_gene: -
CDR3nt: TGTGCCAGCGGTTCCGGGACGCCCTCCTACGAGCAGTACTTC
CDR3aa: CASGSGTPSYEQYF

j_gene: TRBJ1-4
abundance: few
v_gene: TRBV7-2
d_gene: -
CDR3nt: TGTGCCAGCACCCGGGGGGGGGACGCGGAAAAACTGTTTTTT
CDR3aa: CASTRGGDAEKLFF

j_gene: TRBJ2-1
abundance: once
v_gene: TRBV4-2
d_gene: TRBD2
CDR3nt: TGTGCCAGCAGCCAAGACCCGGGAGGGCCCAACAATGAGCAGTTCTTC
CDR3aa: CASSQDPGGPNNEQFF

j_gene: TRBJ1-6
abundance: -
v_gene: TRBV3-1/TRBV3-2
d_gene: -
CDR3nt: TGTGCCAGCAGCCAAGTCCTTCGAGGGTTCTCCTATAATTCACCCCTCCACTTT
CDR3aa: CASSQVLRGFSYNSPLHF

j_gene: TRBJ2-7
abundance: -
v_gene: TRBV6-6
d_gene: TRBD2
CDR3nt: TGTGCCAGCACCCCCCCGGGCGGGAGTCTCTACGAGCAGTACTTC
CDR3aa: CASTPPGGSLYEQYF

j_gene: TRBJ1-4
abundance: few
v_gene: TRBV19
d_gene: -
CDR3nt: TGTGCCAGTAGTAGGGCCCCGGTAGGTCGGGGTGAAAAACTGTTTTTT
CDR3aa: CASSRAPVGRGEKLFF

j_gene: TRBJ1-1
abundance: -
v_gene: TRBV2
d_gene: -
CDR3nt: TGTGCCAGCAGTGACCCCGACTTGGTCACTGAAGCTTTCTTT
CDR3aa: CASSDPDLVTEAFF

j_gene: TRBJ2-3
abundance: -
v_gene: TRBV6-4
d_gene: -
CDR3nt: TGTGCCAGCAGTGAGGGGGCTAGCACAGATACGCAGTATTTT
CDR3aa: CASSEGASTDTQYF

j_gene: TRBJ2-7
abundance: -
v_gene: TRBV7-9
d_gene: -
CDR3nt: TGTGCCAGCAGCCACCGGGGAGCAGACTTTTACGAGCAGTACTTC
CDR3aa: CASSHRGADFYEQYF

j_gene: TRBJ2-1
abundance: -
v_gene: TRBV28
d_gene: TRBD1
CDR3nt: TGTGCCAGCAGTTTACTCGCAGGGGGCAATGAGCAGTTCTTC
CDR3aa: CASSLLAGGNEQFF

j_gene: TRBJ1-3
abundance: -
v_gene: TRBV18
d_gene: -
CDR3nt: TGTGCCAGCTCACCCATGGGACAAGCCATATATTTT
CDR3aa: CASSPMGQAIYF

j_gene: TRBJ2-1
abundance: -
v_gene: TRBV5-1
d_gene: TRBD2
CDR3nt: TGCGCCAGCAGCTTGGCCGGGACTAGCGGGATAAATGAGCAGTTCTTC
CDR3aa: CASSLAGTSGINEQFF

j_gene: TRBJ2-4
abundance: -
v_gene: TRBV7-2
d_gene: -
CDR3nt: TGTGCCAGCACCTCCTCTATAGGAGGAAACATTCAGTACTTC
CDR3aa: CASTSSIGGNIQYF

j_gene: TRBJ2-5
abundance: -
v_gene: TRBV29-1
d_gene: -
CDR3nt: TGCAGCGTTGCCCGGGGAGGGGGCGAAGAGACCCAGTACTTC
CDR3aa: CSVARGGGEETQYF

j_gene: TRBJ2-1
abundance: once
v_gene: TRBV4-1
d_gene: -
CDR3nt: TGCGCCAGCAGCCAAAAGTGGGACGGGCAAGATTACAATGAGCAGTTCTTC
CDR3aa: CASSQKWDGQDYNEQFF

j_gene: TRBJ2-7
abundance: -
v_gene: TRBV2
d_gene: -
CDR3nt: TGTGCCAGCAGTGAAACTGGGTACCACGAGCAGTACTTC
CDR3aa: CASSETGYHEQYF

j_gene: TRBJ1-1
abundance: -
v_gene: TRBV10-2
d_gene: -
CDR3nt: TGCGCCAGCAGTGAACCCAGGGTGGACACTGAAGCTTTCTTT
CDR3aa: CASSEPRVDTEAFF

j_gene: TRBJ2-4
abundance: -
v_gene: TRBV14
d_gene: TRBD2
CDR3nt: TGTGCCAGCAGCCAAGATGGGAGGGTAGACATTCAGTACTTC
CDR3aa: CASSQDGRVDIQYF

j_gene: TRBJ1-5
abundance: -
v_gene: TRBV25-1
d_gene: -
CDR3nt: TGTGCCAGCAGTGAACAGGGTGGCAATCAGCCCCAGCATTTT
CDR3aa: CASSEQGGNQPQHF

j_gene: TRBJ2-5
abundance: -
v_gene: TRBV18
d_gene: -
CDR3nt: TGTGCCAGCTCACCACAGAAGGTCCAAGAGACCCAGTACTTC
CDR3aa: CASSPQKVQETQYF

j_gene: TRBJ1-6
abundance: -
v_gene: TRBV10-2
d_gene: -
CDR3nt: TGCGCCAGCAGTGAGTCGGCGGGAGGACCCCTCCACTTT
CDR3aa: CASSESAGGPLHF

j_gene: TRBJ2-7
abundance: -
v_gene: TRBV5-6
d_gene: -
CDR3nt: TGTGCCAGCAGCTTGCTAAGCTACGAGCAGTACTTC
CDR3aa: CASSLLSYEQYF

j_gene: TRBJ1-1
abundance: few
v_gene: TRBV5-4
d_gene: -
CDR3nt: TGTGCCAGCAGCTTACCCGGGCCCGTGAACACTGAAGCTTTCTTT
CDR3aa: CASSLPGPVNTEAFF

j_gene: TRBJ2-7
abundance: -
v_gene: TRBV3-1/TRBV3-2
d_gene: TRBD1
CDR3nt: TGTGCCAGCAGCCAGCCATCCGGGACAGGAGTCGGCGAGCAGTACTTC
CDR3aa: CASSQPSGTGVGEQYF

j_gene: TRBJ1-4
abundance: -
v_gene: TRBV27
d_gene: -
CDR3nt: TGTGCCAGCAGTACGACAGAAGGTGCGGATGAAAAACTGTTTTTT
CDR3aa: CASSTTEGADEKLFF

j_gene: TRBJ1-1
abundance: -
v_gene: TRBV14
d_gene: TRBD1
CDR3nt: TGTGCCAGCAGCGCAATTGGACAGGGAGTCACTGAAGCTTTCTTT
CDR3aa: CASSAIGQGVTEAFF

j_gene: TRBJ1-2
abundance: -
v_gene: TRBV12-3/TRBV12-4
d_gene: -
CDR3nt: TGTGCCAGCAGTTTGTTTGGTCCTGGGGGCTACACCTTC
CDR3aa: CASSLFGPGGYTF

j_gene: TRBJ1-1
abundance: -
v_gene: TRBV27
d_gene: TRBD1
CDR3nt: TGTGCCAGCAGTTTCCAGGGGGAAAACACTGAAGCTTTCTTT
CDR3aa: CASSFQGENTEAFF

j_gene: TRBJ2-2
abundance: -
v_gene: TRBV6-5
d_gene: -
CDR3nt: TGTGCCAGCAGTTACGGCTGGGGGCGCGGGGAGCTGTTTTTT
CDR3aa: CASSYGWGRGELFF

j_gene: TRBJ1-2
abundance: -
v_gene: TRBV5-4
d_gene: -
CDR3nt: TGTGCCAGCAGCTTGGTGGGACAATCTAACTATGGCTACACCTTC
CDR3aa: CASSLVGQSNYGYTF

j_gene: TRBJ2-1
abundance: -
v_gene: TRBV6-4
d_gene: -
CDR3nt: TGTGCCAGCAGTGACTCGGGGGTTGGGGTTAATGAGCAGTTCTTC
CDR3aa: CASSDSGVGVNEQFF

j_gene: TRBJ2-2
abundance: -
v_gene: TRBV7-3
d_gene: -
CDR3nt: TGTGCCAGCAGCTTAATCAGCGCGGGGCAGGGCAGGACCGGGGAGCTGTTTTTT
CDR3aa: CASSLISAGQGRTGELFF